This TCR beta chain was identified in a study of control samples from healthy donors and cancer patients. This clone appeared once. Germline CDR1 reads SGHRS; CDR2 reads YFSETQ. The CDR3 is 15 residues long. Trimming pared 0 bases from V and 8 bases from J, leaving 17 bases between. Using immunoSEQ multiplex PCR, the repertoire was profiled, and TCRdb retains in-frame clones only, with some absent. The sample includes 65,000 to 75,000 clones, roughly 84% seen only once; the top ten take over 3.5%. The source of this sequence is a woman between 50 and 59 years old in good health. The sample consisted of blood. V gene TRBV5-1 combines with J gene TRBJ1-2; D is possibly TRBD1 (5 bases). The CDR3 loop is CASSLEWGASRGYTF. The CDR3 DNA reads as TGCGCCAGCAGCTTGGAGTGGGGCGCATCCCGCGGCTACACCTTC.